This TCR beta chain emerged from a study of Tregs in tolerant kidney transplant recipients. Study findings and constraints: Validation in larger populations is needed because few patients were studied. Tregs expanded with activated donor B cells seemed most donor-specific. No direct test of biological reproducibility was done here.

The V segment lost 6 bases and the J segment 2 bases; nucleotides outside the gene matches: 11. The CDR3 sequence is 15 residues long. Germline CDR1 DFQATT, CDR2 SNEGSKA (reference sequence). CFSE-labeled recipient PBMCs were cultured five to seven days with irradiated graft donor PBMCs, then FACS-sorted. In terms of frequency, this clone is medium-sized (0.01 to 0.1%). Its antigen is currently unknown. The sequenced fragment ends 3 residues before the CDR3 boundary, so the rest is inferred from the germline J gene. Profiling relied on immunoSEQ multiplex PCR, and the TCRdb table lists in-frame clones only, not all of them. Here the sample table reports around 2,600 clones.

V and J are TRBV20-1 and TRBJ2-7, with TRBD1 identical over 9 bases. The source is a human patient who received a combined kidney and bone marrow transplant. Sequencing used CD8+ T cells from blood cultured with allogeneic cells, obtained before the transplant. The CDR3 spells CSAERDRGNTYEQYF. The CDR3 DNA, read in part, is TGCAGTGCGGAGAGAGACAGGGGGAACACCTACGAG.